This T cell receptor (beta chain) was captured by sequencing in a study of cytomegalovirus exposure and HLA in healthy donors. Primers: 60 Vbeta forward and 13 Jbeta reverse. Sequencing used immunoSEQ multiplex PCR; TCRdb keeps in-frame clones, though not all of them. The sample yields about 160,000 clones, 65% to 80% seen once. In the case of this clone: The antigen is unknown.

Study-wide results and caveats: High sensitivity and specificity were reportedly achieved when the classifier diagnosed cytomegalovirus status.

The CDR3 sequence is 13 residues long. Germline V CDR1 and CDR2: MNHEY, SVGAGI. With V trimmed by 8 bases and J by 6 bases, 10 bases remained unmatched. The sequence was collected from a woman aged 50 to 60 in good health and CMV-seropositive. The rearrangement links TRBV6-5 to TRBJ2-7, with TRBD1 matching 7 bases. The sample comprised PBMCs. The CDR3 reads CASGPSGTVEQYF. The CDR3 nucleotides read TGTGCCAGCGGGCCGTCCGGGACAGTCGAGCAGTACTTC.